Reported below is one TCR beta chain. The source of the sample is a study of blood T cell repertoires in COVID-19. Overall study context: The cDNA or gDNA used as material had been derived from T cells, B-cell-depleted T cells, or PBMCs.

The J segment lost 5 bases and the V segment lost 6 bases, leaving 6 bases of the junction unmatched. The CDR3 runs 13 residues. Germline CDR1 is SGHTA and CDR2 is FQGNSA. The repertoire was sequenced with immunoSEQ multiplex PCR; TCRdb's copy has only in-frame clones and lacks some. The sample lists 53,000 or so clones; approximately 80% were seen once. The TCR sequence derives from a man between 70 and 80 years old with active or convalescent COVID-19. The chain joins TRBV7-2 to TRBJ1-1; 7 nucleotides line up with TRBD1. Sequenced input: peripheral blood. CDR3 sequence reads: CASRVNRGTEAFF. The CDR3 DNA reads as TGTGCCAGCAGGGTTAACAGGGGAACTGAAGCTTTCTTT.